This T cell receptor (beta chain) came from a study of shared clonotypes between healthy human individuals. Using immunoSEQ multiplex PCR, the repertoire was profiled, and TCRdb retains in-frame clones only, with some absent. Of about 2.1 million clones detected, 80% to 95% appear once; the ten largest clones hold less than 2%. The naive CD8 subset, CD45RO-negative cells positively selected for CCR7, excluded terminally differentiated effector memory CD45RA+ cells. CDR1 is SEHNR and CDR2 is FQNEAQ in the germline V gene (reference sequence). CDR3 length: 13 residues. Trimming removed 4 bases at V and 7 bases at J, with 10 bases between.

V usage is TRBV7-9 and J usage is TRBJ2-2; perhaps TRBD2 as D (5 bases). This receptor was identified in a man younger than 30 in good health. Some clones in this sample may be carry-over from other donors' samples. Sequencing was done on a sample of naive CD8+ T cells from PBMCs. CDR3 protein: CASSSWGDGELFF. The DNA for the CDR3 is TGTGCCAGCAGCTCCTGGGGAGACGGGGAGCTGTTTTTT.